This is a list of T cell receptor beta chains from one sample in a study of T cells in Graves' hyperthyroidism and ophthalmopathy. TCRdb processed the multiplex PCR reads anew with MiXCR; each CDR3 protein has one entry. The table lists 500,000 to 550,000 distinct CDR3 sequences, less than 25% of them singletons. What was sequenced was blood. These receptors were taken from a young man with Graves' hyperthyroidism. Each CDR3 is given with its conserved first and last residue. Each record gives: J gene, V gene, D gene, clone size, CDR3 protein, CDR3 DNA. The D gene is left open where the match is weak. Not every row has a clone size; where given, it reads once, few, many or a size class.

TRBJ1-1,TRBV20-1,.,few,CSAVQNEAFF,TGCAGTGCGGTACAGAATGAAGCTTTCTTT
TRBJ2-5,TRBV24-1,TRBD2,many,CATSDKAGEETQYF,TGTGCCACCAGTGATAAAGCGGGGGAGGAGACCCAGTACTTC
TRBJ2-7,TRBV6-2/TRBV6-3,.,many,CASTDSRNEQYF,TGTGCCAGCACGGACAGTCGGAACGAGCAGTACTTC
TRBJ1-2,TRBV20-1,.,.,CSAAGGGYTF,TGCAGTGCAGCGGGGGGTGGCTACACCTTC
TRBJ2-2,TRBV12-3/TRBV12-4,.,many,CASSPGMGEDTGELFF,TGTGCCAGCAGTCCCGGGATGGGCGAGGACACCGGGGAGCTGTTTTTT
TRBJ1-1,TRBV7-2,TRBD1,few,CASSHGAGGTEAFF,TGTGCCAGCAGCCACGGGGCAGGGGGCACTGAAGCTTTCTTT
TRBJ2-7,TRBV2,TRBD1,.,CASSQDRGFYEQYF,TGTGCCAGCAGTCAGGACAGGGGGTTCTACGAGCAGTACTTC
TRBJ2-7,TRBV28,.,.,CASMNQYEQYF,TGTGCCAGCATGAATCAATACGAGCAGTACTTC
TRBJ2-5,TRBV7-9,.,many,CASSLQSGPQETQYF,TGTGCCAGCAGCTTGCAGAGCGGCCCCCAAGAGACCCAGTACTTC
TRBJ1-1,TRBV18,.,.,CASSTQLGTEAFF,TGTGCCAGCTCAACACAGCTGGGCACTGAAGCTTTCTTT
TRBJ1-1,TRBV15,.,.,CATSRDLISNTEAFF,TGTGCCACCAGCAGAGATCTGATCTCGAACACTGAAGCTTTCTTT
TRBJ2-5,TRBV12-3/TRBV12-4,TRBD2,many,CASSPWGGPQETQYF,TGTGCCAGCAGTCCTTGGGGGGGTCCACAAGAGACCCAGTACTTC
TRBJ2-7,TRBV30,.,many,CAWTGPPQGTFGEQYF,TGTGCCTGGACTGGACCCCCTCAGGGTACATTTGGCGAGCAGTACTTC
TRBJ2-6,TRBV12-3/TRBV12-4,.,.,CASSFGGSRANVLTF,TGTGCCAGCAGTTTTGGGGGCTCGCGTGCCAACGTCCTGACTTTC